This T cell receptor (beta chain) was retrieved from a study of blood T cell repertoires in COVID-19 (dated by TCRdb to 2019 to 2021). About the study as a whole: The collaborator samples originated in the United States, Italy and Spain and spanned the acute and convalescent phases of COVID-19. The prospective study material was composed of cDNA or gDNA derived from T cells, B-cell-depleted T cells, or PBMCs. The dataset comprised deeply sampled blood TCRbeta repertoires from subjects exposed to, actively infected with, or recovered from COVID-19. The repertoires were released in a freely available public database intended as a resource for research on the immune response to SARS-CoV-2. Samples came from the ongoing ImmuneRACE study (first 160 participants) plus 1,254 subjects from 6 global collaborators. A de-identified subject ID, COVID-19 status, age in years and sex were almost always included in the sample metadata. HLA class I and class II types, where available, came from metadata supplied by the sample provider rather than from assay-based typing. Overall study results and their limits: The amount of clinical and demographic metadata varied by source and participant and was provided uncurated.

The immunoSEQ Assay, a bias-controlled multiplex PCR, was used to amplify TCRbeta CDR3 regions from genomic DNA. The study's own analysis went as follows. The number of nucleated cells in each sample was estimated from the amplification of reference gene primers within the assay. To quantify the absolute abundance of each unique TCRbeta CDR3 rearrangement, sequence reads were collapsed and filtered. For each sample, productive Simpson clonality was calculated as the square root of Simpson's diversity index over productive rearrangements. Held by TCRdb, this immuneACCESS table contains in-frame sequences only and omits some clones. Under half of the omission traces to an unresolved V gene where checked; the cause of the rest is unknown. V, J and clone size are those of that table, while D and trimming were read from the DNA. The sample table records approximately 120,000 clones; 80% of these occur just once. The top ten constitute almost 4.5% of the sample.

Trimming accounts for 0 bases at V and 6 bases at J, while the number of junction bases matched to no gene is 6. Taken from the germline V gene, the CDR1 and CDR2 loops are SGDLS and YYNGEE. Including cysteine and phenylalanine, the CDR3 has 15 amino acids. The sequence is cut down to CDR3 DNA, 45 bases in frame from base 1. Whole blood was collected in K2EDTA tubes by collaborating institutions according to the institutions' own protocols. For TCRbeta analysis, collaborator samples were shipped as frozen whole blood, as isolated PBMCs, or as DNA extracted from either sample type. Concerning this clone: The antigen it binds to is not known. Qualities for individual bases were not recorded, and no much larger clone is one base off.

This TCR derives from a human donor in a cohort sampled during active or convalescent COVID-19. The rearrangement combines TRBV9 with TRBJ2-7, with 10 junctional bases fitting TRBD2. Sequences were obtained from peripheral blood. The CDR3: CASSVDPSGSPEQYF. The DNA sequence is TGTGCCAGCAGCGTAGATCCTAGCGGGAGCCCCGAGCAGTACTTC. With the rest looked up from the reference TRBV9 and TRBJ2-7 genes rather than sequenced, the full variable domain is DSGVTQTPKHLITATGQRVTLRCSPRSGDLSVYWYQQSLDQGLQFLIQYYNGEERAKGNILERFSAQQFPDLHSELNLSSLELGDSALYFCASSVDPSGSPEQYFGPGTRLTVT.